Following are 4 T cell receptor beta chains from one sample sequenced in a study of cytomegalovirus exposure and HLA in healthy donors. Amplification used 60 Vbeta primers and 13 Jbeta primers. Data came from immunoSEQ multiplex PCR; TCRdb stores just in-frame clones and leaves some out. The sample holds 150,000 to 200,000 clones; about four fifths are singletons and the top ten take about 1.6%. What was sequenced was PBMCs. The receptors here all came from a woman aged 45-65 years in good health and CMV-seronegative.

As to this clone: Distinct nucleotide sequences in the sample also encode this CDR3. The chain combines TRBV18 with TRBJ2-2, with D unresolved. CDR1 and CDR2 (germline): KGHSH, LQKENI. This CDR3 is 14 amino acids long. V was trimmed by 2 bases and J by 1 base, leaving 5 bases between them. The CDR3 region has the DNA TGTGCCAGCTCACCAGATAGGAACACCGGGGAGCTGTTTTTT. This translates into CASSPDRNTGELFF.

The V call is TRBV5-6, the J call TRBJ1-2; TRBD1 matches 12 bases. Germline CDR1 SGHDT, CDR2 YYEEEE. There are 15 residues in the CDR3. V was pared by 4 bases and J by 6 bases, with 7 bases of the junction left unmatched. The CDR3 region is CASSGDRGRRDGYTF. In DNA, the CDR3 is TGTGCCAGCAGCGGGGACAGGGGGCGTCGGGATGGCTACACCTTC.

This chain connects TRBV6-5 to TRBJ2-7; 10 positions agree with TRBD2. This CDR3 spans 14 amino acids. Germline CDR1 reads MNHEY; CDR2 reads SVGAGI. V shed 5 bases, J shed 2 bases, and the junction held 3 bases outside the gene matches. The CDR3 reads CASSQLAGTYEQYF. DNA of the CDR3: TGTGCCAGCAGTCAACTAGCGGGGACCTACGAGCAGTACTTC.

The chain carries TRBV29-1 and TRBJ1-6; weak D call: TRBD1 (6 bases). Trimming removed 2 bases from V and 8 bases from J, with 13 bases in between. Looked up from germline, CDR1 is SQVTM and CDR2 is ANQGSEA. CDR3 size: 14 residues. CDR3 region: CSVERNRVHSPLHF. CDR3 nucleotide sequence: TGCAGCGTTGAAAGGAACAGGGTCCATTCACCCCTCCACTTT. Full variable domain (missing parts from reference TRBV29-1 and TRBJ1-6): SAVISQKPSRDICQRGTSLTIQCQVDSQVTMMFWYRQQPGQSLTLIATANQGSEATYESGFVIDKFPISRPNLTFSTLTVSNMSPEDSSIYLCSVERNRVHSPLHFGNGTRLTVT.